This T cell receptor (beta chain) was sequenced in a study of shared clonotypes between healthy human individuals. Study outcomes and limitations: Among four donors, approximately 5.4% of naive CD4 clonotypes were found in common. Generally, naive subsets (rather than memory subsets) showed larger estimated richness.

On this clone itself: Its specificity is unknown.

Germline values: CDR1 LNHDA, CDR2 SQIVND (reference sequence). This CDR3 comprises 11 residues. V was shortened by 4 bases and J by 7 bases, with 5 bases between the two germline ends. Repertoires were generated with immunoSEQ multiplex PCR, while TCRdb's copy carries only in-frame clones and drops some. In the table there are more than 200,000 clones, approximately 65% of which are singletons. Caucasian adults living in Nashville, Tennessee, provided all samples. CD4+ cells underwent separation, giving CD45RA+ naive and CD45RA-negative memory subsets. The receptor was derived from a young man in good health. The V and J genes are TRBV19 and TRBJ1-5, with unresolved D. The specimen sequenced was memory CD4+ T cells sorted from blood. Subset here: CD45RA-negative fraction. CDR3 coding DNA: TGTGCCAGTAGTAGGGGACAGCCCCAGCATTTT. It encodes CASSRGQPQHF. Looking up the rest from reference TRBV19 and TRBJ1-5 gives the full variable domain: DGGITQSPKYLFRKEGQNVTLSCEQNLNHDAMYWYRQDPGQGLRLIYYSQIVNDFQKGDIAEGYSVSREKKESFPLTVTSAQKNPTAFYLCASSRGQPQHFGDGTRLSIL.